The 2 T cell receptor beta chains below were found in one sample sequenced in a study of blood T cell repertoires in COVID-19. Method: immunoSEQ multiplex PCR; TCRdb's copy keeps in-frame clones and lacks some. Among 180,000 or so clones listed, around 85% were seen once. Sequenced input: PBMCs or T cells enriched from blood (not recorded which). Receptors were obtained from a middle-aged man who had recovered from COVID-19.

This rearrangement joins TRBV30 to TRBJ1-2, with D unclear. Trimming left V 0 bases short and J 11 bases short, with 10 bases between. The CDR3 contains 11 residues. The germline V gene has CDR1 GTSNPN and CDR2 SVGIG (reference sequence). The CDR3 loop is CAWSVPGTYTF. The CDR3 nucleotides are TGTGCCTGGAGTGTACCGGGTACTTACACCTTC.

The rearrangement uses TRBV14 and TRBJ2-7, with 8 bases identical to TRBD1. V shed 5 bases and J 4 bases; nucleotides not matched to a gene: 7. The germline gives CDR1 SGHDN, CDR2 FVKESK. The CDR3 extends over 14 amino acids. Written as DNA, the CDR3 is TGTGCCAGCAGCTACGGGACAGGTACTTACGAGCAGTACTTC. Translation: CASSYGTGTYEQYF. Full variable domain (remainder filled in from reference TRBV14 and TRBJ2-7): EAGVTQFPSHSVIEKGQTVTLRCDPISGHDNLYWYRRVMGKEIKFLLHFVKESKQDESGMPNNRFLAERTGGTYSTLKVQPAELEDSGVYFCASSYGTGTYEQYFGPGTRLTVT.